A selection of T cell receptor beta chains follows, all from one sample in a study of post-analysis software for immune sequencing data. Each CDR3 protein gets one entry after TCRdb re-called the PCR reads with MiXCR. The data show about 800,000 distinct CDR3 sequences, with about 32% seen just once and about 0.5% held by the top ten. The material sequenced was blood. The receptors come from a girl aged 10 to 17 with multiple sclerosis. Each CDR3 is given with its conserved first and last residue. The D gene is left open where the match is weak. Size values are once, few and many counts, or a class for expanded clones, and some rows have none.

TRBJ1-2 TRBV10-3 - - CAIGATKGENGYTF TGTGCCATAGGGGCCACTAAGGGGGAGAATGGCTACACCTTC
TRBJ1-1 TRBV4-2 - - CASSQDSVPGTEAFF TGTGCCAGCAGCCAAGATTCCGTACCCGGGACTGAAGCTTTCTTT
TRBJ1-5 TRBV20-1 - - CSARDRQRSQPQHF TGCAGTGCCAGAGACCGGCAGAGAAGCCAGCCCCAGCATTTT
TRBJ1-5 TRBV30 TRBD1 - CAWGDRGLNQPQHF TGTGCCTGGGGAGACAGGGGACTCAATCAGCCCCAGCATTTT
TRBJ2-5 TRBV7-8 TRBD1 few CASTPYPGQGKETQYF TGTGCCAGCACCCCATATCCAGGACAGGGAAAAGAGACCCAGTACTTC
TRBJ2-5 TRBV5-6 - - CASSSRNWYQETQYF TGTGCCAGCAGCTCCCGAAATTGGTACCAAGAGACCCAGTACTTC
TRBJ2-3 TRBV4-2 - - CARSQGLGGSTDTQYF TGTGCCCGCAGCCAAGGACTCGGGGGTAGCACAGATACGCAGTATTTT
TRBJ2-1 TRBV20-1 TRBD2 few CSAPPLAGGHEQFF TGCAGTGCTCCCCCCCTGGCGGGGGGGCATGAGCAGTTCTTC
TRBJ2-1 TRBV20-1 - - CSARGDWGYNEQFF TGCAGTGCTAGAGGGGACTGGGGGTACAATGAGCAGTTCTTC
TRBJ1-2 TRBV4-1 - many CASSQIIGDYGYTF TGCGCCAGCAGCCAAATAATAGGGGACTATGGCTACACCTTC
TRBJ2-5 TRBV5-1 TRBD2 few CASTPTSAVQETQYF TGCGCCAGCACCCCGACTAGCGCCGTCCAAGAGACCCAGTACTTC
TRBJ2-3 TRBV5-4 TRBD2 - CASSRGGFSTDTQYF TGTGCCAGCAGCCGGGGGGGATTTAGCACAGATACGCAGTATTTT
TRBJ2-1 TRBV20-1 - few CSHPGGVGYEQFF TGCAGCCACCCAGGCGGAGTGGGCTATGAGCAGTTCTTC
TRBJ2-7 TRBV7-2 - - CASSLASGALSYEQYF TGTGCCAGCAGCTTAGCGTCCGGGGCTCTCTCCTACGAGCAGTACTTC
TRBJ2-3 TRBV7-2 TRBD1 - CASSLPGQVTDTQYF TGTGCCAGCAGCTTGCCGGGACAGGTCACAGATACGCAGTATTTT
TRBJ2-3 TRBV5-1 - few CASSLEGWSDTQYF TGCGCCAGCAGCTTGGAGGGTTGGTCAGATACGCAGTATTTT
TRBJ2-2 TRBV5-1 - few CASSLRTPTGELFF TGCGCCAGCAGCTTGCGCACACCCACCGGGGAGCTGTTTTTT
TRBJ2-3 TRBV28 - - CASSPKLGAGLRDTQYF TGTGCCAGCAGTCCTAAATTGGGGGCAGGGCTGAGGGATACGCAGTATTTT
TRBJ2-5 TRBV5-1 TRBD2 many CASSLAGTSGQETQYF TGCGCCAGCAGCTTGGCCGGGACTAGCGGCCAAGAGACCCAGTACTTC
TRBJ2-1 TRBV7-2 - few CASSYRWGNEQFF TGTGCCAGCAGCTATAGGTGGGGGAATGAGCAGTTCTTC
TRBJ2-5 TRBV5-1 - - CASSLVAQANQYF TGCGCCAGCAGCTTGGTGGCCCAGGCTAACCAGTACTTC
TRBJ1-2 TRBV20-1 TRBD1 - CSARDQDRGPRANYGYTF TGCAGTGCTAGAGACCAGGACAGGGGCCCCCGAGCTAACTATGGCTACACCTTC
TRBJ1-1 TRBV9 - few CASSPGGSQNTEAFF TGTGCCAGCAGCCCTGGTGGGAGCCAGAACACTGAGGCTTTCTTT
TRBJ2-1 TRBV12-3/TRBV12-4 - - CASSPRTAGRNEQFF TGTGCCAGCAGCCCCAGGACGGCGGGGCGGAATGAGCAGTTCTTC
TRBJ2-7 TRBV5-1 - - CASSLRDKTYEQYF TGCGCCAGCAGCTTGCGGGACAAGACCTACGAGCAGTACTTC
TRBJ1-1 TRBV6-6 TRBD1 - CASTDGTVTEAFF TGTGCCAGCACCGACGGGACAGTCACTGAAGCTTTCTTT
TRBJ2-3 TRBV20-1 TRBD1 few CSALTGVEADTQYF TGCAGTGCCCTAACAGGGGTAGAAGCAGATACGCAGTATTTT
TRBJ2-1 TRBV20-1 - few CSARRGPSYNEQFF TGCAGTGCTCGCAGGGGTCCCTCCTACAATGAGCAGTTCTTC
TRBJ2-1 TRBV7-9 - - CASRKTGNEQFF TGTGCCAGCAGAAAGACCGGGAATGAGCAGTTCTTC
TRBJ1-1 TRBV20-1 TRBD1 - CSAVDQTGTVNTEAFF TGCAGTGCTGTAGATCAAACCGGGACAGTGAACACTGAAGCTTTCTTT
TRBJ2-7 TRBV20-1 - few CSAYWGAYEQYF TGCAGTGCCTACTGGGGGGCCTACGAGCAGTACTTC
TRBJ2-2 TRBV6-2/TRBV6-3 - few CASSLSFAPGTGELFF TGTGCCAGCAGCCTAAGTTTCGCCCCGGGCACCGGGGAGCTGTTTTTT
TRBJ1-2 TRBV5-1 TRBD1 - CASSLAPGGAYGYTF TGCGCCAGCAGCTTGGCCCCAGGGGGCGCATATGGCTACACCTTC
TRBJ2-2 TRBV12-3/TRBV12-4 - few CASRGGFGTGELFF TGTGCCAGCAGAGGGGGTTTCGGCACCGGGGAGCTGTTTTTT
TRBJ2-2 TRBV10-3 - few CAIRNGNTGELFF TGTGCCATTAGGAACGGGAACACCGGGGAGCTGTTTTTT
TRBJ1-4 TRBV9 TRBD1 - CASSGQGAANEKLFF TGTGCCAGCAGCGGTCAGGGGGCGGCTAATGAAAAACTGTTTTTT
TRBJ2-3 TRBV11-2 - - CASSPNPRTDTQYF TGTGCCAGCAGCCCAAACCCAAGAACAGATACGCAGTATTTT
TRBJ2-1 TRBV6-2/TRBV6-3 - many CASSYLGNEQFF TGTGCCAGCAGTTACCTGGGAAATGAGCAGTTCTTC